This T cell receptor beta chain was identified during a study of CD8 T cells in Susac syndrome. Study background: Blood was drawn from Susac syndrome patients while they were therapy-naive, on corticosteroids, or on intravenous immunoglobulin alone.

Sequencing of TCR beta covered CD8+ and CD4+ T cells obtained from blood. FACS was used to enrich TEMRA cells, whereas the CD8+ and CD4+ T cells were obtained by negative isolation. RNA totalling roughly 0.45 to 1 ug underwent reverse transcription with random hexamers. The immunoSEQ assay covered 54 Vbeta and 13 Jbeta segments for CDR3. TCRdb recomputed calls from the immunoSEQ multiplex PCR reads with MiXCR, one row per CDR3 protein. This table has 150,000 to 160,000 distinct CDR3 sequences, roughly 95% appearing once. CDR3 length equals 12 residues. CDR1 is SQVTM and CDR2 is ANQGSEA in the germline V gene. The V end lost 7 bases, the J end lost 0 bases, and 10 bases lay between the germline ends.

J is TRBJ2-7 and V is TRBV29-1; D is unresolved. The sequenced material came from CD4+ T cells from PBMCs. This TCR came from a human donor with Susac syndrome. In DNA, the CDR3 is TGCAGCGCCCTTGACCGCTCCTACGAGCAGTACTTC. Its protein product is CSALDRSYEQYF.